Following are 20 T cell receptor beta chains from one sample sequenced in a study of blood T cells in healthy people across ages. A J-beta primer mix and a sample-barcoded 5' primer were used in a second PCR of roughly 6 to 11 cycles. TCRdb reprocessed the 5' RACE reads via MiXCR and lists one record per CDR3 protein. The sample includes roughly 1,100,000 distinct CDR3 sequences, about 25% of them seen just once. These same records also appear under a second study, on T cells of mothers and their children.

The sample consisted of blood. The receptors come from a girl aged 2 to 9 in good health.

The J gene is TRBJ2-6, the V gene TRBV20-1; D unclear. This CDR3 spans 14 amino acids. The germline V gene has CDR1 DFQATT and CDR2 SNEGSKA (reference sequence). The V gene lost 4 bases and the J gene lost 0 bases, with 7 bases spanning the gap. The CDR3 nucleotides are TGCAGTGCTAAGCCCCTCTCTGGGGCCAACGTCCTGACTTTC. Protein sequence: CSAKPLSGANVLTF.

This clonotype has more than one count but fewer than ten. The V call is TRBV11-2, the J call TRBJ2-7, with D uncertain. V was cut by 5 bases and J by 2 bases, with 10 bases left in between. CDR1 and CDR2 from the germline V gene are SGHAT and FQNNGV. This CDR3 is 13 amino acids long. The CDR3 spells CASSPVSTYEQYF. The CDR3 DNA reads TGTGCCAGCAGCCCTGTAAGTACCTACGAGCAGTACTTC.

This clonotype has just a few counts. The chain has TRBV12-3 or TRBV12-4 and TRBJ2-7; D not certain. V was trimmed by 10 bases and J by 3 bases, leaving 16 bases between them. The CDR3 extends over 13 amino acids. The chain's CDR3 is CATNNRSIYEQYF. CDR3 coding DNA: TGTGCCACCAACAACCGGTCGATCTACGAGCAGTACTTC.

V is TRBV20-1 and J is TRBJ2-1; TRBD2 might be the D (6 bases). V was pared by 5 bases and J by 6 bases, with 17 bases between. CDR1 DFQATT and CDR2 SNEGSKA come from the germline V gene (reference sequence). The CDR3 is 14 residues long. CDR3 DNA: TGCAGTGCTCCCAAGCCCGGGGGTGTCAATGAGCAGTTCTTC. It yields the protein CSAPKPGGVNEQFF.

The rearrangement uses TRBV6-5 and TRBJ2-5; no clear D. Between the trimmed V and J ends, which lost 5 bases and 10 bases, there was a span of 11 bases. The CDR3 is 11 residues long. Germline values: CDR1 MNHEY, CDR2 SVGAGI. The CDR3 sequence: CASSIHPVQYF. The CDR3 DNA follows: TGTGCCAGCAGTATCCATCCAGTCCAGTACTTC.

Concerning this clonotype: Sequence at one end of the junction differs from germline and may be a read error. The rearrangement uses TRBV14 and TRBJ2-5; D remains unclear. The J call may be incorrect, as the DNA end agrees better with TRBJ2-1. The CDR3 sequence is 13 residues long. Germline V CDR1 and CDR2: SGHDN, FVKESK. The CDR3 spells CASGLAPYNKQFF. CDR3 bases: TGTGCCAGCGGCTTGGCACCCTACAATAAGCAGTTCTTC.

This clonotype was recorded a few times. This chain connects TRBV7-2 to TRBJ1-6, with a tentative D call TRBD1 (6 bases). CDR3 length equals 16 residues. V was clipped by 1 base and J by 7 bases, with 14 bases between them. CDR1 SGHTA and CDR2 FQGNSA come from the germline V gene. The chain's CDR3 is CASSLVYRVLNSPLHF. The CDR3, as DNA: TGTGCCAGCAGCTTAGTTTACAGGGTTCTCAATTCACCCCTCCACTTT.

About this clonotype itself: Germline and junction disagree at one end, which may indicate a read error. V is TRBV27 and J is TRBJ1-1; D unclear. This CDR3 has 11 residues. Per germline, CDR1 MNHEY and CDR2 SMNVEV (reference sequence). CDR3 nucleotide sequence: TGTGCCGGCAGTCTGGGCACTGAAGCTTTCTTT. This sequence encodes CAGSLGTEAFF.

V and J are TRBV4-2 and TRBJ2-5, with 8 bases lining up with TRBD2. The end of the DNA fits TRBJ2-7 better, so the J call may be wrong. CDR3 length equals 16 residues. The V gene's germline CDR1 is LGHNA and CDR2 YNFKEQ. The CDR3, as DNA: TGTGCCAGCAGCCAAGCGTTAGCGGGATTCGCCTACGAGCAGTACTTC. It codes for CASSQALAGFAYEQYF.

This clonotype was seen only a few times. The V and J genes are TRBV29-1 and TRBJ2-5; D perhaps matches TRBD1 (7 bases). In germline, CDR1 is SQVTM, CDR2 ANQGSEA. The CDR3 has 24 residues. Trimming took off 8 bases at V and 4 bases at J, with 50 bases between the two ends. CDR3 residues: CSSDPTLEGATELAGSSERETQYF. CDR3 nucleotide sequence: TGCAGCTCAGACCCGACCCTGGAGGGGGCCACCGAACTAGCAGGGTCGTCCGAACGAGAGACCCAGTACTTC.

A few counts support this clonotype. J is TRBJ1-1 and V is TRBV14; D gene ambiguous. CDR3 length equals 14 residues. The V end was cut by 6 bases, the J end by 5 bases, with 16 bases between. From germline, CDR1 is SGHDN and CDR2 FVKESK. CDR3 bases: TGTGCCAGCAGTCTTCCCGGCCCGTCGACTGAAGCTTTCTTT. Protein sequence: CASSLPGPSTEAFF.

This clonotype has a handful of counts. V usage is TRBV9 and J usage is TRBJ1-3, with TRBD1 identical over 7 bases. Germline CDR1 SGDLS, CDR2 YYNGEE. The CDR3 is made up of 14 amino acids. V lost 3 bases and J lost 1; bases outside the gene matches: 1. The CDR3 sequence is CASSGTGSGNTIYF. CDR3 nucleotide sequence: TGTGCCAGCAGCGGGACAGGATCTGGAAACACCATATATTTT.

There are a few counts of this clonotype. This sequence joins TRBV5-1 and TRBJ2-2, with TRBD1 matching over 7 bases. The CDR3 loop spans 17 amino acids. Germline values: CDR1 SGHRS, CDR2 YFSETQ. V trimming: 1 base; J trimming: 5 bases; junction bases outside the gene matches: 11. The DNA for the CDR3 is TGCGCCAGCAGCTTGATGGCTACAGGGGCTCTGACCGGGGAGCTGTTTTTT. Translated, it gives CASSLMATGALTGELFF. The full variable domain, rest sourced from reference TRBV5-1 and TRBJ2-2, is KAGVTQTPRYLIKTRGQQVTLSCSPISGHRSVSWYQQTPGQGLQFLFEYFSETQRNKGNFPGRFSGRQFSNSRSEMNVSTLELGDSALYLCASSLMATGALTGELFFGEGSRLTVL.

This clonotype has a handful of counts. The chain uses TRBV6-5 and TRBJ2-5; TRBD2 is a possible D gene (6 bases). The CDR3 consists of 15 residues. The V and J ends lost 2 bases and 4 bases respectively, with 14 bases between them. CDR1 and CDR2 from the germline V gene are MNHEY and SVGAGI. CDR3 region: CASSYGSLEGETQYF. The CDR3 DNA is TGTGCCAGCAGTTACGGCAGTCTGGAGGGAGAGACCCAGTACTTC.

The V call is TRBV6-2 or TRBV6-3, the J call TRBJ2-5; 8 bases map to TRBD1. The CDR3 spans 16 residues. Germline CDR1 and CDR2: MNHEY and SVGEGT. V lost 2 bases and J lost 1; bases outside the gene matches: 6. The CDR3 DNA reads TGTGCCAGCAGTTACAGGTCGGGACAGGTCCAAGAGACCCAGTACTTC. Translation gives CASSYRSGQVQETQYF.

The chain links TRBV12-3 or TRBV12-4 to TRBJ2-7; D unclear. Trimming removed 4 bases from V and 1 base from J, with 8 bases in between. The length of the CDR3 is 13 residues. The CDR3 nucleotides are TGTGCCAGCAGTTGGGTCGGATCCTACGAGCAGTACTTC. Translation gives CASSWVGSYEQYF.

The genes are TRBV6-2 or TRBV6-3 and TRBJ2-5, with D tentatively TRBD2 (5 bases). The J call may be faulty, since TRBJ2-7 better matches the DNA end. The CDR3 is 13 residues long. Per the germline V gene, CDR1 is MNHEY and CDR2 is SVGEGT. The CDR3 sequence is CASSRGSLDEQYF. CDR3 nucleotides: TGTGCCAGCAGCCGGGGAAGCCTCGACGAGCAGTACTTC.

There are a few counts of this clonotype. The CDR3 coding sequence is TGTGCCCCTTCCCCGGGGGCGCCTGGCGGGGAGCTGTTTTTT. Protein product: CAPSPGAPGGELFF. The V call is TRBV6-2 or TRBV6-3, the J call TRBJ2-2; D could derive from TRBD1 or TRBD2 (6 bases each). V dropped 11 bases and J dropped 7 bases, with 20 bases sitting between them. Germline CDR1 reads MNHEY; CDR2 reads SVGEGT. CDR3 length equals 14 residues.

The table lists this clonotype with a few counts. J is TRBJ1-4 and V is TRBV7-9; TRBD1 agrees at 7 bases. There are 16 residues in the CDR3. J was trimmed by 0 bases and V by 5 bases; bases with no gene match: 6. CDR1 is SEHNR and CDR2 is FQNEAQ in the germline V gene (reference sequence). CDR3 DNA sequence: TGTGCCAGCAGCGAAGGGACAGCCGCAACTAATGAAAAACTGTTTTTT. It is translated as CASSEGTAATNEKLFF.

V is TRBV19 and J is TRBJ1-4; D remains ambiguous. Germline V gene lookup returns CDR1 LNHDA and CDR2 SQIVND (reference sequence). CDR3 size: 11 residues. V shed 6 bases and J shed 5 bases, with 4 bases lying between them. CDR3 region: CASSMNEKLFF. The CDR3 DNA reads as TGTGCCAGTAGCATGAATGAAAAACTGTTTTTT.